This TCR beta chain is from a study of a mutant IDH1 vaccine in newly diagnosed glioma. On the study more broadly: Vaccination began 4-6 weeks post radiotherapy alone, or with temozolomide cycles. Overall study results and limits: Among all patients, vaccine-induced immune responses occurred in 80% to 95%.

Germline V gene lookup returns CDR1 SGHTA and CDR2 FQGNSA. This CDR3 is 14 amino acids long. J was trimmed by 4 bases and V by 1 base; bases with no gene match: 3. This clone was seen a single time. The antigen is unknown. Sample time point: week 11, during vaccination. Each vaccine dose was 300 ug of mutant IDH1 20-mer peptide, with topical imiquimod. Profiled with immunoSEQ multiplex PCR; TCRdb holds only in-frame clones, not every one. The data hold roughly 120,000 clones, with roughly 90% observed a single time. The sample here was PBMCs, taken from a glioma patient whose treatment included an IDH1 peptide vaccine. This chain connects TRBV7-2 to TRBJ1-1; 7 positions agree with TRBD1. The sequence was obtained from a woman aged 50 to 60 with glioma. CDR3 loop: CASSLGGGSTEAFF. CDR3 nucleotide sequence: TGTGCCAGCAGCTTAGGAGGGGGCAGCACTGAAGCTTTCTTT.